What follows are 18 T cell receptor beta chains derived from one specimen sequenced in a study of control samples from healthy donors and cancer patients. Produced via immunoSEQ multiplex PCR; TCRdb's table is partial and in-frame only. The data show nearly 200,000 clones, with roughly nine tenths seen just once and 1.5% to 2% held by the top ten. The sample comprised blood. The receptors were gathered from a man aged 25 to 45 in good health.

The CDR3 sequence is CASGLVLGNLAKNIQYF. The CDR3 DNA follows: TGTGCTAGTGGTTTGGTCTTGGGGAACCTAGCCAAAAACATTCAGTACTTC. The chain joins TRBV12-5 to TRBJ2-4; D uncertain. The CDR3 is made up of 17 amino acids. Germline-derived CDR1 and CDR2 are LGHNT and FRNRAP. V lost 0 bases to trimming and J lost 0 bases, with 12 bases between them.

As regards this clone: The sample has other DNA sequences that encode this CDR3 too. The DNA for the CDR3 is TGTGCCAGCAGCCAAGACGGAAGCTCCTACAATGAGCAGTTCTTC. Protein product: CASSQDGSSYNEQFF. The gene calls are TRBV3-1 (or the pseudogene TRBV3-2) and TRBJ2-1; D remains ambiguous. This CDR3 comprises 15 residues. V was trimmed by 0 bases and J by 0 bases, leaving 6 bases between them. CDR1 and CDR2 from the germline V gene are LGHDT and YNNKEL (reference sequence).

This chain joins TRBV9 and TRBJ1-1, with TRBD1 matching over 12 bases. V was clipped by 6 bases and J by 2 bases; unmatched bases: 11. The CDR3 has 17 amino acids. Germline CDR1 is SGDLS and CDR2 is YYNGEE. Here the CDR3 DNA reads TGTGCCAGCACCAAGGTAGGGACAGGGGGCCCAAACACTGAAGCTTTCTTT. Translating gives CASTKVGTGGPNTEAFF.

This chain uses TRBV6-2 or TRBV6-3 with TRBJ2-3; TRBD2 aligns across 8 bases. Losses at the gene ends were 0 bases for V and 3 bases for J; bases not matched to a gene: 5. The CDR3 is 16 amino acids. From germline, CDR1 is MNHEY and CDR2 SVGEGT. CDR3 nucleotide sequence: TGTGCCAGCAGTTACTCGCAAAGCGGGGGAACAGATACGCAGTATTTT. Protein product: CASSYSQSGGTDTQYF.

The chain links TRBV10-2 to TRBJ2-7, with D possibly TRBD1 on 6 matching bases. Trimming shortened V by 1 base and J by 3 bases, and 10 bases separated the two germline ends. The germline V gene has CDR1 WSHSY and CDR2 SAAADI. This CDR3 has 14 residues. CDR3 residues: CASSEWDTYYEQYF. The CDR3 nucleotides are TGCGCCAGCAGTGAGTGGGACACCTACTACGAGCAGTACTTC.

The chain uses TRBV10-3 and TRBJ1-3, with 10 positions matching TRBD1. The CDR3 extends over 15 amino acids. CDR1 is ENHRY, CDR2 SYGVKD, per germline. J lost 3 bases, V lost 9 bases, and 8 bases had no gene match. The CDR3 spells CAIGTGDVYGNTIYF. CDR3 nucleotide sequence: TGTGCCATAGGGACAGGGGATGTATATGGAAACACCATATATTTT.

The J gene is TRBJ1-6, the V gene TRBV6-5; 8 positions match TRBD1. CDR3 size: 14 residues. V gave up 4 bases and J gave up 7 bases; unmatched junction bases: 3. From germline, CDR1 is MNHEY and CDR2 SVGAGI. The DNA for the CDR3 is TGTGCCAGCAGTTCTGACAGGGGCAATTCACCCCTCCACTTT. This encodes CASSSDRGNSPLHF.

For the CDR3, the DNA is TGTGCCAGCAGCATATGGACAGCAACTAATGAAAAACTGTTTTTT. It specifies CASSIWTATNEKLFF. The genes are TRBV7-9 and TRBJ1-4, with D perhaps matching TRBD1 (6 bases). The CDR3 runs to 15 residues. CDR1 is SEHNR, CDR2 FQNEAQ, per germline (reference sequence). The ends were cut back, 5 bases at V and 0 bases at J, with 10 bases in the middle.

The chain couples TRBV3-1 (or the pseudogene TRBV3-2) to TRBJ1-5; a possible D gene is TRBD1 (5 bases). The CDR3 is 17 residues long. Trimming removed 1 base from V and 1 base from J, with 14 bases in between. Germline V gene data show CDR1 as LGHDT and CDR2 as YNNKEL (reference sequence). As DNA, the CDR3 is TGTGCCAGCAGCCAAGGGGCTTGGGGCCTGAGCAATCAGCCCCAGCATTTT. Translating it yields CASSQGAWGLSNQPQHF.

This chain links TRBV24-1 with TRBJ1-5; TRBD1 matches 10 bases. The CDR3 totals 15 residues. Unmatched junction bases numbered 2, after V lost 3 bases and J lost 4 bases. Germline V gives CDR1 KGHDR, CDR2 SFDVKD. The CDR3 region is CATSDRTGGNQPQHF. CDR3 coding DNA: TGTGCCACCAGTGATCGGACAGGGGGGAATCAGCCCCAGCATTTT.

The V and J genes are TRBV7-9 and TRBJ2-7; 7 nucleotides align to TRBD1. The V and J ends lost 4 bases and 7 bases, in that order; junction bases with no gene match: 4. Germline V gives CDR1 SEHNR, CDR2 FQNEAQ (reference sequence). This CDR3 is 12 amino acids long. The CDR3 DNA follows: TGTGCCAGCAGCTGGGACAGTAGGGAGCAGTACTTC. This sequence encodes CASSWDSREQYF. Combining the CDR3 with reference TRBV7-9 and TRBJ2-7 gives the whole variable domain DTGVSQNPRHKITKRGQNVTFRCDPISEHNRLYWYRQTLGQGPEFLTYFQNEAQLEKSRLLSDRFSAERPKGSFSTLEIQRTEQGDSAMYLCASSWDSREQYFGPGTRLTVT.

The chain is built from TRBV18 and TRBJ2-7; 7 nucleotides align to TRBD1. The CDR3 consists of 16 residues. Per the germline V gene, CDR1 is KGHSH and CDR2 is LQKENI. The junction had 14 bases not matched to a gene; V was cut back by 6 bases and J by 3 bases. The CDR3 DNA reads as TGTGCCAGCTCCCCAAGCCCCCCGACAGGGCACTACGAGCAGTACTTC. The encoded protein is CASSPSPPTGHYEQYF.

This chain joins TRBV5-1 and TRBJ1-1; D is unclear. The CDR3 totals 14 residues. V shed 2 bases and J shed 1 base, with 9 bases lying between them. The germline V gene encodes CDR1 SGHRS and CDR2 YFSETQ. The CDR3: CASSFGDGNTEAFF. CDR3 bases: TGCGCCAGCAGCTTTGGGGATGGGAACACTGAAGCTTTCTTT.

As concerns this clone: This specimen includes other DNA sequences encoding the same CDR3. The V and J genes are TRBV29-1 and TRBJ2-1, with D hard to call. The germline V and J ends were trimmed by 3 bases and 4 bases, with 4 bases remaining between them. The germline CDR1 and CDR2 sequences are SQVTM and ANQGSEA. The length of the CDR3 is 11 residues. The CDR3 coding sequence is TGCAGCGTTGAGGTATACAATGAGCAGTTCTTC. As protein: CSVEVYNEQFF.

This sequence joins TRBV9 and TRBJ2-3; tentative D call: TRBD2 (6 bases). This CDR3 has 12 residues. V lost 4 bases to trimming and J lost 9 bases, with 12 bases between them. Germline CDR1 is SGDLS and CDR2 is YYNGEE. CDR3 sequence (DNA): TGTGCCAGCAGCCGGGGACGGGGGACGCAGTATTTT. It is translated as CASSRGRGTQYF. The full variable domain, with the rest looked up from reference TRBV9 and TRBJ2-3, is DSGVTQTPKHLITATGQRVTLRCSPRSGDLSVYWYQQSLDQGLQFLIQYYNGEERAKGNILERFSAQQFPDLHSELNLSSLELGDSALYFCASSRGRGTQYFGPGTRLTVL.

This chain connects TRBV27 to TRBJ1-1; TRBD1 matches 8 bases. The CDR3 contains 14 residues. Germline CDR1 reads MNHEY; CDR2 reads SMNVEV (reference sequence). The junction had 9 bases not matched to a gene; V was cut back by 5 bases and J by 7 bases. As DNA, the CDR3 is TGTGCCAGCAGTAAAACCCAGACAGGGGTTGAAGCTTTCTTT. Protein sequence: CASSKTQTGVEAFF.

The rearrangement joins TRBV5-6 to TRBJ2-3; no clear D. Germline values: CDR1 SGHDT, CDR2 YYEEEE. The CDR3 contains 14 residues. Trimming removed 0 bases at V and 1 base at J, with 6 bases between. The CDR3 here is CASSLAGGTDTQYF. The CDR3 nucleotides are TGTGCCAGCAGCTTGGCGGGTGGCACAGATACGCAGTATTTT.

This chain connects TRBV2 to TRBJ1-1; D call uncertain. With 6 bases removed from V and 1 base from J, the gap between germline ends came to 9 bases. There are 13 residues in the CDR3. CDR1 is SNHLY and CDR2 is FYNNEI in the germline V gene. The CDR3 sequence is CASRPLGNTEAFF. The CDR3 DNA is TGTGCCAGCAGACCACTTGGGAACACTGAAGCTTTCTTT. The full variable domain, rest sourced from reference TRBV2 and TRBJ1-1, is EPEVTQTPSHQVTQMGQEVILRCVPISNHLYFYWYRQILGQKVEFLVSFYNNEISEKSEIFDDQFSVERPDGSNFTLKIRSTKLEDSAMYFCASRPLGNTEAFFGQGTRLTVV.